This T cell receptor beta chain was retrieved from a study of Ad26.COV2.S vaccination and SARS-CoV-2 variants. About the research overall: Donor got 5x10^10 or 1x10^11 viral particles of Ad26.COV2.S.

As to treatment: around 19 received Ad26.COV2.S at low or high dose, single or two shots; about 5 received placebo; per-sample allocation not given. It was on day 63 after the first vaccine or placebo injection that samples were taken. Adults aged 18-55 years in Boston included the donor. General observations from the study: Quantification of TCR breadth and depth may have yielded underestimates of total T cell responses.

Clones were read by immunoSEQ multiplex PCR, and TCRdb kept only the in-frame ones, dropping some. The data show 250,000 or so clones, around nine tenths seen once. For this clone: The antigen is not known.

The CDR3 has 15 amino acids. V gave up 5 bases and J gave up 2 bases, with 14 bases separating them. Germline V lookup: CDR1 SGHTA, CDR2 FQGTGA. This rearrangement joins TRBV7-3 to TRBJ2-3; tentative D call: TRBD2 (6 bases). This TCR derives from a person between 18 and 65 years old who received the Ad26.COV2.S COVID-19 vaccine or a placebo. The material was peripheral blood, obtained in a trial of Ad26.COV2.S vaccine versus placebo. CDR3 DNA: TGTGCCAGCAGCCCGCTGGGACTTACCACAGATACGCAGTATTTT. Protein: CASSPLGLTTDTQYF.